The 20 T cell receptor beta chains reported below all come from one sample, sequenced in a study of technical replicates of blood from a few donors. TCRdb keeps only in-frame clones here, not all; method: immunoSEQ multiplex PCR. The sample contains about 85,000 clones, less than 95% of which appear only once. The specimen sequenced was T cells isolated from PBMCs. Receptors were obtained from a human donor in good health.

This clone was observed a single time. The chain is built from TRBV19 and TRBJ1-5; unclear D gene. The V end was cut by 5 bases, the J end by 3 bases, with 5 bases between. CDR1 is LNHDA and CDR2 is SQIVND in the germline V gene (reference sequence). This CDR3 is 12 amino acids long. CDR3 sequence: CASSQNNQPQHF. The CDR3, as DNA: TGTGCCAGTAGTCAGAACAATCAGCCCCAGCATTTT.

In the case of this clone: One junction end disagrees with the germline gene, perhaps due to a read error. The chain combines TRBV14 with TRBJ2-7, with 10 bases aligning to TRBD2. In germline, CDR1 is SGHDN, CDR2 FVKESK. The CDR3 contains 12 residues. The CDR3 reads CASSLRLAGMSF. The CDR3 DNA follows: TGTGCCAGCAGCCTTAGACTAGCGGGCATGAGCTTC.

The chain joins TRBV28 to TRBJ1-2; D is unclear. In germline, CDR1 is MDHEN, CDR2 SYDVKM. This CDR3 comprises 14 residues. V was cut by 5 bases and J by 2 bases, with 12 bases left in between. This CDR3 reads CASSVPTGNYGYTF. In DNA, the CDR3 is TGTGCCAGCAGTGTACCGACGGGGAACTATGGCTACACCTTC.

The rearrangement uses TRBV9 and TRBJ1-1; D is uncertain. The CDR3 is 11 residues long. Germline V gives CDR1 SGDLS, CDR2 YYNGEE. The V gene lost 4 bases and the J gene lost 6 bases, with 7 bases spanning the gap. CDR3 DNA: TGTGCCAGCAGCAAACTACCTGAAGCTTTCTTT. The encoded protein is CASSKLPEAFF.

This clone was recorded only once. J is TRBJ2-1 and V is TRBV10-2; D is perhaps TRBD2 (6 bases). The V and J ends lost 5 bases and 3 bases respectively, with 14 bases between them. CDR3 length equals 15 residues. Germline V lookup: CDR1 WSHSY, CDR2 SAAADI. CDR3 DNA: TGCGCCAGCAGTCCCAGGCGGGGAGACTACAATGAGCAGTTCTTC. This sequence encodes CASSPRRGDYNEQFF.

This clone was observed a single time. V and J are TRBV6-5 and TRBJ1-2; D gene ambiguous. The V end was cut by 6 bases, the J end by 8 bases, with 22 bases between. Germline lookup yields CDR1 MNHEY and CDR2 SVGAGI. CDR3 length: 15 amino acids. Here the CDR3 reads CASSPLRESRMGYTF. The DNA of the CDR3 is TGTGCCAGCAGCCCACTAAGGGAGTCCCGTATGGGCTACACCTTC.

The rearrangement joins TRBV6-6 to TRBJ2-7; possibly TRBD1 for D (5 bases). This CDR3 contains 15 residues. Germline loops: CDR1 MNHNY, CDR2 SVGAGI (reference sequence). Trimming took 1 base from V and 5 from J, leaving 15 bases between them. The CDR3 here is CASSYFPGLTHEQYF. CDR3 nucleotides: TGTGCCAGCAGTTACTTCCCAGGGTTAACCCACGAGCAGTACTTC.

The genes are TRBV5-1 and TRBJ1-1; D is possibly TRBD1 (6 bases). CDR3 length: 14 amino acids. Germline assignment: CDR1 SGHRS and CDR2 YFSETQ. V lost 4 bases and J lost 4, with 14 bases in between. CDR3 DNA: TGCGCCAGCAGCCAACAGGGACCGAGCACTGAAGCTTTCTTT. It codes for CASSQQGPSTEAFF.

This sequence joins TRBV5-4 and TRBJ2-3; D not resolved. Germline V lookup: CDR1 SGHNT, CDR2 YYREEE (reference sequence). This CDR3 has 15 residues. Between the trimmed V and J ends, which lost 4 bases and 0 bases, there was a span of 12 bases. The CDR3 is CASSPPPPSTDTQYF. DNA for the CDR3: TGTGCCAGCAGCCCTCCCCCCCCTAGCACAGATACGCAGTATTTT. Combining the CDR3 with reference TRBV5-4 and TRBJ2-3 gives the whole variable domain ETGVTQSPTHLIKTRGQQVTLRCSSQSGHNTVSWYQQALGQGPQFIFQYYREEENGRGNFPPRFSGLQFPNYSSELNVNALELDDSALYLCASSPPPPSTDTQYFGPGTRLTVL.

The chain joins TRBV19 to TRBJ1-5; D possibly corresponds to TRBD1 (6 bases). Germline V gives CDR1 LNHDA, CDR2 SQIVND (reference sequence). The CDR3 spans 14 residues. V lost 6 bases and J 1 base, leaving 10 bases between the germline ends. CDR3 in DNA: TGTGCCAGTAGGGATACAGGGAGCAATCAGCCCCAGCATTTT. Protein product: CASRDTGSNQPQHF.

The chain has TRBV19 and TRBJ2-3, with 11 positions matching TRBD2. Germline CDR1 and CDR2: LNHDA and SQIVND (reference sequence). V gave up 5 bases and J gave up 0 bases; unmatched junction bases: 10. The CDR3 is made up of 18 amino acids. CDR3 sequence reads: CASSPRTSGFSSTDTQYF. In nucleotides, the CDR3 is TGTGCCAGTAGTCCCCGGACTAGCGGGTTTTCTAGCACAGATACGCAGTATTTT.

This clone showed up just once. This chain joins TRBV5-1 and TRBJ2-7; 12 bases line up with TRBD2. The CDR3 is 15 amino acids. Trimming cost V 4 bases and J 2 bases; bases outside gene matches: 4. Germline V gene sequence: CDR1 SGHRS, CDR2 YFSETQ. In DNA, the CDR3 is TGCGCCAGCAGCCCTGGACTAGCGGGGACCTACGAGCAGTACTTC. Amino acid sequence: CASSPGLAGTYEQYF.

This chain joins TRBV5-6 and TRBJ2-5, with D possibly being TRBD1 (6 bases). V lost 4 bases, J lost 1 base, and 8 bases lay in between. CDR1 and CDR2 (germline): SGHDT, YYEEEE. This CDR3 spans 13 amino acids. The CDR3 region has the DNA TGTGCCAGCAGCCGAGGGGGCCAAGAGACCCAGTACTTC. Translation gives CASSRGGQETQYF.

In DNA form, the CDR3 reads TGCGCCAGCAGCTTAGGGGCAGGGGACTCTGGAAACACCATATATTTT. This gives the protein CASSLGAGDSGNTIYF. The J gene is TRBJ1-3, the V gene TRBV5-1; D possibly corresponds to TRBD1 (6 bases). Looked up from germline, CDR1 is SGHRS and CDR2 is YFSETQ. The CDR3 totals 16 residues. Trimming pared 2 bases from V and 0 bases from J, leaving 12 bases between.

The J gene is TRBJ2-3, the V gene TRBV7-2, with 7 bases that match TRBD2. The CDR3 has 16 amino acids. Germline V gene sequence: CDR1 SGHTA, CDR2 FQGNSA. V shed 2 bases, J shed 0 bases, and the junction held 5 bases outside the gene matches. The CDR3 loop reads CASSLRLAVSTDTQYF. For the CDR3, the DNA is TGTGCCAGCAGCTTAAGGCTAGCGGTTAGCACAGATACGCAGTATTTT.

V usage is TRBV11-3 and J usage is TRBJ1-2, with a possible D match to TRBD1 (5 bases). The CDR3 runs 13 residues. Looked up from germline, CDR1 is SGHNT and CDR2 is YENEEA. Between the trimmed V and J ends, which lost 5 bases and 3 bases, there was a span of 10 bases. Written as DNA, the CDR3 is TGTGCCAGCAGCCAAGGGGTTGACTATGGCTACACCTTC. Translated, it gives CASSQGVDYGYTF.

J is TRBJ1-6 and V is TRBV4-1; TRBD1 aligns across 9 bases. There are 15 residues in the CDR3. CDR1 is MGHRA, CDR2 YSYEKL, per germline. The V gene end was trimmed by 1 base and the J gene end by 10 bases; junction bases not matched to a gene: 5. CDR3 DNA sequence: TGCGCCAGCAGCCAAGCCGGGACAGGGTCATCACCCCTCCACTTT. Protein product: CASSQAGTGSSPLHF.

The chain couples TRBV9 to TRBJ1-3; D is perhaps TRBD1 (6 bases). Trimming removed 1 base from V and 0 bases from J, with 11 bases in between. The CDR3 spans 16 residues. Germline CDR1 SGDLS, CDR2 YYNGEE. The CDR3, as DNA: TGTGCCAGCAGCGTATCTAGACAGGACTCTGGAAACACCATATATTTT. Residues: CASSVSRQDSGNTIYF.

The genes are TRBV13 and TRBJ2-5, with D hard to call. The CDR3 totals 14 residues. In germline, CDR1 is PRHDT, CDR2 FYEKMQ (reference sequence). Between the trimmed V and J ends, which lost 2 bases and 1 base, there was a span of 8 bases. This chain's CDR3 is CASSLSSAQETQYF. In nucleotides, the CDR3 is TGTGCCAGCAGCTTATCCAGCGCCCAAGAGACCCAGTACTTC.

This clone came up once. This chain joins TRBV28 and TRBJ2-3; 11 bases are a match to TRBD2. With 1 base clipped from V and 2 bases from J, the junction kept 17 bases outside the gene matches. CDR1 is MDHEN, CDR2 SYDVKM, per germline. The CDR3 covers 21 residues. CDR3 DNA sequence: TGTGCCAGCAGTTTATCCCCAACTAGCGGGAGTACATTTTTAACCACAGATACGCAGTATTTT. Protein: CASSLSPTSGSTFLTTDTQYF. Based on the CDR3 plus reference TRBV28 and TRBJ2-3, the full variable domain is DVKVTQSSRYLVKRTGEKVFLECVQDMDHENMFWYRQDPGLGLRLIYFSYDVKMKEKGDIPEGYSVSREKKERFSLILESASTNQTSMYLCASSLSPTSGSTFLTTDTQYFGPGTRLTVL.